This TCR beta chain was observed in a study of CD8+ T cells in alopecia areata. Treatment given: oral pan-JAK inhibitor, 5-10 mg twice daily. RNA was isolated and reverse transcribed to cDNA, the sequencing template. Produced via immunoSEQ multiplex PCR; TCRdb's table is partial and in-frame only. The repertoire holds around 100,000 clones, with under 60% as singletons. Deletions cut 4 bases from V and 8 bases from J, with 14 bases between. Germline values: CDR1 GTSNPN, CDR2 SVGIG (reference sequence). There are 12 residues in the CDR3. This clonotype was sampled from a human donor with alopecia areata. Sequencing was performed on CD8+ T cells sorted from blood, taken at week 24, from a patient treated with tofacitinib. The rearrangement joins TRBV30 to TRBJ1-1, with TRBD1 as a possible D gene (6 bases). CDR3 in amino acids: CAWTHGGHEAFF. In DNA form, the CDR3 reads TGTGCCTGGACCCATGGGGGGCACGAAGCTTTCTTT.